Listed below are T cell receptor beta chains from one sample, sequenced in a study of blood T cell repertoires in COVID-19. Profiling relied on immunoSEQ multiplex PCR, and the TCRdb table lists in-frame clones only, not all of them. The sample includes a few hundred thousand clones, around four fifths seen only once; the top ten take roughly 1.2%. Sequencing input: peripheral blood. These receptors were collected from a woman between 45 and 60 years old with acute or convalescent COVID-19. The CDR3 runs from the conserved cysteine through the conserved F or W. D genes are given only for firm matches. For some rows the clone size is stated as once, few or many, or as a class when expanded; others skip it.

TRBJ1-1 | - | TRBD1 | TRBV18 | CASSPLQGAENTEAFF | TGTGCCAGCTCACCACTGCAGGGGGCCGAGAACACTGAAGCTTTCTTT
TRBJ2-4 | - | TRBD1 | TRBV5-4 | CASSLVGRDRGIQYF | TGTGCCAGCAGCTTGGTAGGCCGGGACAGGGGCATTCAGTACTTC
TRBJ2-5 | - | TRBD2 | TRBV10-3 | CAISESMGRAETQYF | TGTGCCATCAGTGAGTCGATGGGGAGGGCTGAGACCCAGTACTTC
TRBJ2-2 | - | TRBD2 | TRBV11-2 | CASSLGTNPGELFF | TGTGCCAGCAGCCTAGGGACTAACCCCGGGGAGCTGTTTTTT
TRBJ1-2 | - | - | TRBV5-1 | CASSLLQEEGGYTF | TGCGCCAGCAGCTTGTTACAGGAGGAGGGGGGCTACACCTTC
TRBJ1-6 | - | TRBD1 | TRBV7-8 | CASRGQGNSPLHF | TGTGCCAGCAGAGGACAGGGTAACTCACCCCTCCACTTT
TRBJ1-1 | once | - | TRBV6-5 | CASSREGRAFF | TGTGCCAGCAGCAGGGAGGGTAGGGCTTTCTTT
TRBJ2-1 | - | TRBD2 | TRBV7-3 | CASSLPAGVANEQFF | TGTGCCAGCAGCTTACCGGCGGGAGTTGCCAATGAGCAGTTCTTC
TRBJ1-2 | - | TRBD1 | TRBV10-3 | CAISDAGTAYGYTF | TGTGCCATCAGTGATGCCGGGACAGCCTATGGCTACACCTTC
TRBJ1-2 | - | - | TRBV19 | CASSMTQKDYGYTF | TGTGCCAGTAGTATGACACAAAAGGACTATGGCTACACCTTC
TRBJ2-1 | - | TRBD2 | TRBV27 | CASSGLDLHYEQFF | TGTGCCAGTTCTGGACTAGATCTCCACTATGAGCAGTTCTTC
TRBJ2-7 | - | TRBD2 | TRBV18 | CASSPGLAGGHNEQYF | TGTGCCAGCTCACCGGGACTAGCGGGAGGTCACAACGAGCAGTACTTC
TRBJ1-4 | - | - | TRBV14 | CASSRGLNEKLFF | TGTGCCAGCAGCAGGGGCCTTAATGAAAAACTGTTTTTT
TRBJ2-5 | - | TRBD1 | TRBV5-1 | CASGPGQEETQYF | TGCGCCAGCGGCCCGGGACAGGAAGAGACCCAGTACTTC
TRBJ2-3 | - | - | TRBV5-1 | CASSPGTSTDTQYF | TGCGCCAGCAGCCCGGGGACTTCCACAGATACGCAGTATTTT
TRBJ2-1 | - | - | TRBV21-1 | CASTSGSGRGTYNEQFF | TGTGCCAGCACCAGCGGCAGCGGGAGGGGGACCTACAATGAGCAGTTCTTC
TRBJ2-1 | few | - | TRBV6-2/TRBV6-3 | CASSFRDWGWRSYNEQFF | TGTGCCAGCAGTTTCCGGGACTGGGGATGGAGGTCCTACAATGAGCAGTTCTTC
TRBJ1-5 | once | TRBD1 | TRBV6-5 | CASSFAGTDLNQPQHF | TGTGCCAGCAGTTTCGCCGGGACAGATCTAAATCAGCCCCAGCATTTT
TRBJ2-2 | - | - | TRBV11-2 | CASGVGGPFTGELFF | TGTGCCAGCGGTGTCGGGGGGCCTTTCACCGGGGAGCTGTTTTTT
TRBJ1-2 | - | TRBD1 | TRBV30 | CACQGANYYGYTF | TGTGCCTGCCAGGGGGCAAACTACTATGGCTACACCTTC
TRBJ1-3 | - | TRBD1 | TRBV24-1 | CATSDHQGDGNTIYF | TGTGCCACCAGTGACCATCAGGGGGACGGAAACACCATATATTTT
TRBJ2-7 | - | - | TRBV7-3 | CASSLYVGVLYEQYF | TGTGCCAGCAGCTTATACGTGGGAGTTCTCTACGAGCAGTACTTC
TRBJ1-2 | - | - | TRBV18 | CASSPGQLYGYTF | TGTGCCAGCTCCCCCGGACAGTTATATGGCTACACCTTC
TRBJ2-1 | - | - | TRBV7-2 | CASSLGWGQLKDEQFF | TGTGCCAGCAGCTTAGGATGGGGGCAGTTGAAGGATGAGCAGTTCTTC
TRBJ1-2 | - | TRBD1 | TRBV7-2 | CASSSTGAAGYTF | TGTGCCAGCAGCTCGACAGGGGCCGCTGGCTACACCTTC
TRBJ2-7 | - | - | TRBV6-6 | CASSPQGLEQYF | TGTGCCAGCAGTCCACAGGGCCTCGAGCAGTACTTC
TRBJ2-1 | - | TRBD1 | TRBV5-4 | CASSWGSGTGSYNEQFF | TGTGCCAGCAGCTGGGGATCGGGGACAGGGTCCTACAATGAGCAGTTCTTC
TRBJ1-5 | - | - | TRBV27 | CASSFRGSGRPQHF | TGTGCCAGCAGTTTCCGAGGGTCCGGGCGGCCCCAGCATTTT
TRBJ1-1 | - | TRBD1 | TRBV10-3 | CAIGLTGIDTEAFF | TGTGCCATCGGCTTGACAGGGATCGACACTGAAGCTTTCTTT
TRBJ2-7 | - | TRBD2 | TRBV18 | CASSLSAGAIEQYF | TGTGCCAGCTCACTTTCAGCGGGAGCAATCGAGCAGTACTTC
TRBJ2-7 | - | TRBD1 | TRBV3-1/TRBV3-2 | CASSQRTGVEYYEQYF | TGTGCCAGCAGCCAAAGGACAGGGGTCGAGTACTACGAGCAGTACTTC
TRBJ1-2 | - | - | TRBV30 | CAWSTENYGYTF | TGTGCCTGGAGCACAGAGAACTATGGCTACACCTTC
TRBJ2-2 | - | - | TRBV19 | CASSIKTDSLTGELFF | TGTGCCAGTAGTATAAAAACGGACAGTCTAACCGGGGAGCTGTTTTTT
TRBJ1-1 | - | - | TRBV30 | CAWSGRGNTEAFF | TGTGCCTGGAGTGGCAGGGGGAACACTGAAGCTTTCTTT
TRBJ1-4 | - | - | TRBV7-9 | CASSFTHEGETNEKLFF | TGTGCCAGCAGCTTCACCCACGAGGGGGAAACTAATGAAAAACTGTTTTTT
TRBJ2-3 | - | TRBD1 | TRBV27 | CASSSPGTGYTDTQYF | TGTGCCAGCAGTTCGCCCGGGACAGGGTACACAGATACGCAGTATTTT
TRBJ2-5 | - | TRBD1 | TRBV28 | CASSFGTGSGETQYF | TGTGCCAGCAGTTTCGGGACAGGGTCGGGAGAGACCCAGTACTTC
TRBJ1-1 | - | - | TRBV6-2/TRBV6-3 | CASSFHQANTEAFF | TGTGCCAGCAGTTTTCACCAGGCGAACACTGAAGCTTTCTTT
TRBJ2-5 | once | - | TRBV6-5 | CATGFVETQYF | TGTGCCACCGGGTTTGTAGAGACCCAGTACTTC
TRBJ2-7 | - | TRBD2 | TRBV6-5 | CASRYSGIRGEQYF | TGTGCCAGCAGGTATAGCGGGATACGGGGCGAGCAGTACTTC
TRBJ1-1 | - | TRBD1 | TRBV15 | CATSVTGGETEAFF | TGTGCCACCAGCGTTACAGGGGGCGAAACTGAAGCTTTCTTT
TRBJ2-3 | - | - | TRBV6-1 | CASSDPNRSPFTDTQYF | TGTGCCAGCAGTGACCCTAATCGGTCCCCTTTTACAGATACGCAGTATTTT
TRBJ1-4 | - | - | TRBV9 | CASNPPREGEKLFF | TGTGCCAGCAACCCACCCAGGGAGGGCGAAAAACTGTTTTTT
TRBJ2-3 | - | TRBD2 | TRBV6-2/TRBV6-3 | CASSYLTSGLTDTQYF | TGTGCCAGCAGTTATTTGACTAGCGGGTTGACAGATACGCAGTATTTT
TRBJ1-5 | once | - | TRBV7-2 | CASSLDWTENQPQHF | TGTGCCAGCAGCCTAGACTGGACAGAGAATCAGCCCCAGCATTTT
TRBJ2-3 | few | - | TRBV6-5 | CASTAEIGTDTQYF | TGTGCCAGCACCGCTGAGATCGGCACAGATACGCAGTATTTT
TRBJ1-1 | - | TRBD1 | TRBV5-1 | CASNLEGRTGVAFF | TGCGCCAGCAACCTGGAGGGGCGAACAGGGGTGGCTTTCTTT
TRBJ1-2 | - | - | TRBV5-4 | CASSLMGADGYTF | TGTGCCAGCAGCTTGATGGGGGCGGATGGCTACACCTTC
TRBJ1-5 | - | TRBD1 | TRBV3-1/TRBV3-2 | CASSSSTTGAWGNQPQHF | TGTGCCAGCAGCTCCTCTACGACAGGGGCTTGGGGCAATCAGCCCCAGCATTTT
TRBJ1-6 | - | TRBD1 | TRBV5-1 | CASSSLPGQGNSPLHF | TGCGCCAGCAGCTCACTCCCGGGACAGGGTAATTCACCCCTCCACTTT
TRBJ2-7 | - | - | TRBV5-1 | CASSFGWSSYEQYF | TGCGCCAGCAGCTTTGGCTGGAGCTCCTACGAGCAGTACTTC
TRBJ2-3 | - | TRBD2 | TRBV7-9 | CASSPILAGVGDTQYF | TGTGCCAGCAGCCCTATACTAGCGGGGGTCGGAGATACGCAGTATTTT